Listed here is a single TCR beta chain. Its target is unknown. All donors were healthy Caucasians. This sample was taken from a study of identical twins. Overall study results and limits: Insertions ran lower in abundant cord blood beta clonotypes, though not in memory repertoires. Interpretation of the results relied on cross-sectional statistical analysis and not on following the same donors.

V dropped 1 base and J dropped 5 bases, with 14 bases sitting between them. CDR1 and CDR2 from the germline V gene are MNHNY and SVGAGI (reference sequence). CDR3 length: 15 residues. TCRdb re-derived calls from the 5' RACE reads in MiXCR, one entry per CDR3 protein. There are around 1.7 million distinct CDR3 sequences in the sample; under 35% occur only once, and about 0.27% lies in the top ten. This chain links TRBV6-6 with TRBJ1-2; possible D gene TRBD1, 5 bases. This receptor was taken from a newborn girl in good health. The sample comprised cord blood. CDR3 region: CASSYLEGLGYGYTF. DNA for the CDR3: TGTGCCAGCAGTTACTTAGAGGGGCTGGGTTATGGCTACACCTTC.